Each of the 24 T cell receptor beta chains below was sequenced from the same sample in a study of CD8+CD57+ T cells in acquired aplastic anemia. The template for TCR beta VDJ and CDR3 sequence profiling was genomic DNA. In TCRdb, the reads were re-called with MiXCR into one record per CDR3 protein. Of around 170,000 distinct CDR3 sequences in the sample, 50% to 75% were seen once. Material: sorted CD4+, CD8+, or CD8+CD57+ T cells (not recorded which) from PBMCs. The receptors shown here come from a human donor in good health.

To note about this clonotype: One base away lies a much larger clone, so this may be a sequencing read error. The chain has TRBV4-1 and TRBJ1-1; D unclear. The germline CDR1 and CDR2 sequences are MGHRA and YSYEKL. With 4 bases removed from V and 1 base from J, the gap between germline ends came to 7 bases. The CDR3 has 13 amino acids. This CDR3 reads CASSREWNTEAFF. CDR3 DNA: TGCGCCAGCAGCCGAGAATGGAACACTGAAGCTTTCTTT.

J is TRBJ2-5 and V is TRBV15; TRBD1 matches 7 bases. With the DNA end fitting TRBJ2-7 better, the J assignment may be wrong. Per germline, CDR1 LNHNV and CDR2 YYDKDF (reference sequence). CDR3 length: 17 residues. The CDR3 region has the DNA TGTGCCACCAGCAGCTCCAGGTCGGGACAGACGCCCTACGAGCAGTACTTC. Protein: CATSSSRSGQTPYEQYF.

This clonotype has at least ten counts. This chain joins TRBV14 and TRBJ1-4; 9 bases map to TRBD1. After removal of 1 base from V and 8 bases from J, the junction contained 5 bases not matched to a gene. The CDR3 is made up of 15 amino acids. Germline assignment: CDR1 SGHDN and CDR2 FVKESK. The chain's CDR3 is CASSQAGTGREKLFF. The CDR3 region has the DNA TGTGCCAGCAGCCAAGCCGGGACAGGGCGCGAAAAACTGTTTTTT.

The V call is TRBV11-2, the J call TRBJ1-1; D remains unclear. There are 13 residues in the CDR3. V lost 5 bases and J 6 bases, leaving 13 bases between the germline ends. Germline CDR1 reads SGHAT; CDR2 reads FQNNGV. The CDR3: CASSPRVVAEAFF. The CDR3 nucleotides are TGTGCCAGCAGCCCCCGAGTCGTTGCTGAAGCTTTCTTT. The whole variable domain, filled in from reference TRBV11-2 and TRBJ1-1, reads EAGVAQSPRYKIIEKRQSVAFWCNPISGHATLYWYQQILGQGPKLLIQFQNNGVVDDSQLPKDRFSAERLKGVDSTLKIQPAKLEDSAVYLCASSPRVVAEAFFGQGTRLTVV.

The V gene is TRBV7-2, the J gene TRBJ2-5, with TRBD2 identical over 8 bases. The CDR3 contains 15 residues. Germline lookup yields CDR1 SGHTA and CDR2 FQGNSA. The V and J ends lost 5 bases and 5 bases, in that order; junction bases with no gene match: 10. DNA for the CDR3: TGTGCCAGCAGCCCTCAGAGCGGGGGCGGGGAGACCCAGTACTTC. Translated, it gives CASSPQSGGGETQYF.

J is TRBJ2-5 and V is TRBV20-1; D possibly matches TRBD1 or TRBD2 (6 bases each). Trimming stripped 2 bases from V and 10 bases from J, with 14 bases between. CDR3 length equals 12 residues. Germline V gene data show CDR1 as DFQATT and CDR2 as SNEGSKA (reference sequence). Written as DNA, the CDR3 is TGCAGTGCTAGACCGGGAGAGGGGGACCAGTACTTC. Its translation is CSARPGEGDQYF.

This clonotype has a handful of counts. The V call is TRBV9, the J call TRBJ2-1; 13 nucleotides agree with TRBD2. The ends lost 3 bases at V and 7 bases at J; junction bases unmatched: 19. The germline CDR1 and CDR2 sequences are SGDLS and YYNGEE. The CDR3 loop spans 20 amino acids. The CDR3 sequence: CASSAPTSEYTSGRVNEQFF. CDR3 sequence (DNA): TGTGCCAGCAGCGCCCCGACAAGCGAATATACTAGCGGGAGGGTAAATGAGCAGTTCTTC.

This chain uses TRBV25-1 with TRBJ2-5; possible D gene TRBD2, 6 bases. V was clipped by 7 bases and J by 1 base, with 16 bases between them. Germline V gene lookup returns CDR1 MGHDK and CDR2 SYGVNS. CDR3 length: 15 residues. CDR3 coding DNA: TGTGCCAGCACTCAGACTAGTGGGGGCCAAGAGACCCAGTACTTC. It encodes CASTQTSGGQETQYF.

The rearrangement links TRBV2 to TRBJ2-3; D is undetermined. The V end was cut by 8 bases, the J end by 0 bases, with 12 bases between. The V gene's germline CDR1 is SNHLY and CDR2 FYNNEI. This CDR3 is 14 amino acids long. CDR3 region: CASLGSTSTDTQYF. Here the CDR3 DNA reads TGTGCCAGCCTCGGGTCAACGAGCACAGATACGCAGTATTTT.

The genes are TRBV2 and TRBJ2-5; D gene ambiguous. From germline, CDR1 is SNHLY and CDR2 FYNNEI. V shed 3 bases and J shed 1 base, with 9 bases lying between them. The CDR3 runs to 14 residues. CDR3 protein: CASSDWGSQETQYF. CDR3 bases: TGTGCCAGCAGTGATTGGGGTTCCCAAGAGACCCAGTACTTC.

The CDR3 spells CATSRGQSVSNQPQHF. The DNA for the CDR3 is TGTGCCACCAGCAGAGGACAATCCGTTAGCAATCAGCCCCAGCATTTT. V usage is TRBV15 and J usage is TRBJ1-5; no clear D. Germline values: CDR1 LNHNV, CDR2 YYDKDF (reference sequence). Trimming cost V 1 base and J 0 bases, with 10 bases left between them. The CDR3 runs to 16 residues.

The CDR3 is CASSGYPGGGEQYF. The CDR3, as DNA: TGTGCCAGCAGCGGCTACCCAGGGGGTGGCGAGCAGTACTTC. The rearrangement links TRBV7-3 to TRBJ2-7; 7 bases fit TRBD1. The CDR3 contains 14 residues. Trimming took 5 bases from V and 6 from J; bases not matched to a gene: 10. The germline V gene encodes CDR1 SGHTA and CDR2 FQGTGA.

The J gene is TRBJ2-3, the V gene TRBV20-1, with D perhaps TRBD2 (5 bases). CDR1 and CDR2 from the germline V gene are DFQATT and SNEGSKA (reference sequence). The CDR3 loop spans 13 amino acids. Between the trimmed V and J ends, which lost 1 base and 5 bases, there was a span of 10 bases. The CDR3 coding sequence is TGCAGTGCTAGAGGAGCGGAGAGAGATACGCAGTATTTT. Its protein is CSARGAERDTQYF.

The J gene is TRBJ1-2, the V gene TRBV20-1; no clear D. Per the germline V gene, CDR1 is DFQATT and CDR2 is SNEGSKA (reference sequence). The CDR3 consists of 13 residues. Trimming removed 6 bases from V and 7 bases from J, with 18 bases in between. CDR3 coding DNA: TGCAGTGCCCCTGGCAAGGGATCGGGTGGCTACACCTTC. Amino acids: CSAPGKGSGGYTF.

The CDR3 sequence is CASSGSNSYGYTF. CDR3 nucleotides: TGTGCCAGCAGCGGATCGAACAGCTATGGCTACACCTTC. The chain has TRBV9 and TRBJ1-2; D ambiguous. This CDR3 has 13 residues. Per the germline V gene, CDR1 is SGDLS and CDR2 is YYNGEE. V lost 3 bases and J lost 4, with 10 bases in between.

The V call is TRBV15, the J call TRBJ1-6; D uncertain. Per the germline V gene, CDR1 is LNHNV and CDR2 is YYDKDF (reference sequence). Deletions cut 4 bases from V and 7 bases from J, with 5 bases between. This CDR3 region has 12 residues. The CDR3 bases are TGTGCCACCAGCACCGGGAATTCACCCCTCCACTTT. It translates to CATSTGNSPLHF.

The rearrangement joins TRBV7-6 to TRBJ2-1, with TRBD2 matching over 9 bases. Trimming took 5 bases from V and 7 from J; bases not matched to a gene: 9. The CDR3 is made up of 15 amino acids. Germline-derived CDR1 and CDR2 are SGHVS and FNYEAQ. The CDR3 protein is CASSGAGGFRNEQFF. Written as DNA, the CDR3 is TGTGCCAGCAGCGGGGCGGGGGGGTTTCGAAATGAGCAGTTCTTC.

This rearrangement joins TRBV5-6 to TRBJ2-7; 8 bases agree with TRBD2. CDR1 SGHDT and CDR2 YYEEEE come from the germline V gene. The J segment lost 5 bases and the V segment lost 0 bases, leaving 19 bases of the junction unmatched. This CDR3 spans 19 amino acids. CDR3 coding DNA: TGTGCCAGCAGCTTGGTAGTAGCGGTGCTCAGCGGGAGAAGCAACGAGCAGTACTTC. Residues: CASSLVVAVLSGRSNEQYF.

This clonotype has ten or more counts. The V and J genes are TRBV19 and TRBJ2-3; 8 bases agree with TRBD2. The CDR3 contains 16 residues. Germline trimming cut 5 bases from V and 5 bases from J; bases unmatched to any gene: 12. Germline loops: CDR1 LNHDA, CDR2 SQIVND (reference sequence). CDR3 residues: CASSPPGAGVRDTQYF. DNA for the CDR3: TGTGCCAGTAGTCCCCCGGGAGCGGGAGTTCGAGATACGCAGTATTTT.

This clonotype was picked up one time. The V gene is TRBV29-1, the J gene TRBJ2-7; D is ambiguous. Trimming shortened V by 4 bases and J by 6 bases, and 10 bases separated the two germline ends. This CDR3 spans 11 amino acids. From germline, CDR1 is SQVTM and CDR2 ANQGSEA. The CDR3 coding sequence is TGCAGCGTTGGGGGTCCACTCGAGCAGTACTTC. This codes for CSVGGPLEQYF.

This clonotype appeared many times. The V gene is TRBV6-6, the J gene TRBJ2-7; D may be TRBD2 (6 bases). Germline-derived CDR1 and CDR2 are MNHNY and SVGAGI (reference sequence). V shed 2 bases and J shed 3 bases, with 17 bases lying between them. The CDR3 contains 16 residues. In nucleotides, the CDR3 is TGTGCCAGCAGTTACGGGGCCGGGGGAAGCAGCTACGAGCAGTACTTC. Translated: CASSYGAGGSSYEQYF.

The genes are TRBV19 and TRBJ2-2; tentative D call: TRBD2 (5 bases). Looked up from germline, CDR1 is LNHDA and CDR2 is SQIVND (reference sequence). The length of the CDR3 is 14 residues. V was shortened by 7 bases and J by 4 bases, with 13 bases between the two germline ends. The CDR3 DNA reads TGTGCCAGTAAGGCCCGCGAGGGCACCGGGGAGCTGTTTTTT. Its protein is CASKAREGTGELFF.

The chain has TRBV20-1 and TRBJ2-3; D remains unclear. This CDR3 is built from 13 residues. CDR1 and CDR2 (germline): DFQATT, SNEGSKA (reference sequence). Trimming took off 3 bases at V and 4 bases at J, with 11 bases between the two ends. CDR3 residues: CSASLAAPDTQYF. The CDR3 DNA follows: TGCAGTGCTAGTCTGGCAGCCCCAGATACGCAGTATTTT.

The chain uses TRBV7-8 and TRBJ1-1, with D unclear. The V gene's germline CDR1 is SGHVS and CDR2 FQNEAQ. This CDR3 has 13 residues. Trimming took off 3 bases at V and 8 bases at J, with 13 bases between the two ends. The DNA of the CDR3 is TGTGCCAGCAGCTTTCCTGGTGGTCGCGAAGCTTTCTTT. Amino acids: CASSFPGGREAFF.